This TCR beta chain was profiled in a study of technical replicates of blood from several donors. Sequencing was performed with immunoSEQ multiplex PCR; in TCRdb, only in-frame clones are kept and a portion is missing. The sample contains 65,000 to 90,000 clones, about 93% of which appear only once. Germline V gene sequence: CDR1 SGDLS, CDR2 YYNGEE. V shed 0 bases and J shed 2 bases, with 17 bases lying between them. The CDR3 is made up of 18 amino acids. The sequence was obtained from a human donor in good health. The sample comprised T cells isolated from PBMCs. J is TRBJ2-2 and V is TRBV9; D perhaps matches TRBD2 (6 bases). CDR3 DNA: TGTGCCAGCAGCGTAGCCCCTAGCGAGCTTTTAAACACCGGGGAGCTGTTTTTT. Its translation is CASSVAPSELLNTGELFF.